The clone carrying this TCR beta chain occurred many times. As yet, its antigen is unknown. Trimming removed 0 bases at V and 0 bases at J, with 9 bases between. This CDR3 has 17 residues. The V gene's germline CDR1 is SGHAT and CDR2 FQNNGV. The sample is drawn from a study of human T cells and chemical hapten exposure. In the study overall: Patients, predominantly female, presented with alopecia areata, totalis or universalis.

Time point in this sample: patch test 1, 2 weeks after DPC sensitization. The treatment was: therapeutic diphenylcyclopropenone sensitization with weekly scalp DPC. One entry per CDR3 protein, called by TCRdb with MiXCR from the RACE reads. The sample has fewer than 400,000 distinct CDR3 sequences; approximately 6.9% are singletons. Study-wide points: TCRs above 1 in 1000 frequency did not change with DPC sensitization.

Material: whole blood, obtained in connection with sensitization to the hapten diphenylcyclopropenone (DPC). The receptor comes from a woman aged 18-30 years with alopecia areata. Some clones in this sample may be carry-over from other donors' samples. V usage is TRBV11-2 and J usage is TRBJ2-6; the D is unclear. CDR3 DNA sequence: TGTGCCAGCAGCTTAGATCGGCCGTTCTCTGGGGCCAACGTCCTGACTTTC. Translated: CASSLDRPFSGANVLTF.